A single T cell receptor beta chain is shown here with its context. What it recognizes is unknown. The sample comes from a study of OX40 agonist ivuxolimab in advanced cancers. TCRdb keeps only in-frame clones here, not all; method: immunoSEQ multiplex PCR. The sample yields around 15,000 clones, about 83% seen once. Whole-study findings and limits: Within 6 weeks, CD4+ and CD8+ blood T cells expanded clonally at 0.1 to 3.0 mg/kg.

Trimming cost V 7 bases and J 3 bases, with 12 bases left between them. The CDR3 spans 13 residues. The V gene's germline CDR1 is MNHEY and CDR2 SVGAGI. This specimen consisted of CD4+ or CD8+ T cells sorted from blood, obtained in a trial of the OX40 agonist ivuxolimab. This TCR derives from an adult with an advanced solid tumor such as melanoma, head and neck, liver or kidney cancer. The chain recombines TRBV6-5 with TRBJ2-5; tentative D call: TRBD2 (6 bases). The CDR3: CASTPGVEETQYF. The CDR3 nucleotides are TGTGCCAGCACCCCGGGGGTGGAAGAGACCCAGTACTTC.